These T cell receptor beta chains were read from a single sample in a study of T-cell memory formation after mild COVID-19. TCRdb reanalysed the 5' RACE reads using MiXCR and keeps one entry per CDR3 protein. The sample yields 250,000 to 300,000 distinct CDR3 sequences, around 15% seen once. The source material was PBMCs or a T cell subset sorted from them (not recorded which). The receptor source for this set is a man aged 18 to 30 who had mild COVID-19 (a few samples of this study predate the infection). Cell type and time point are not known. Each CDR3 is given with its conserved first and last residue. D genes are given only for firm matches. Clone sizes are given selectively: once, few, many, or a class where the clone is expanded.

v_call: TRBV20-1
cdr3_length: 15
j_call: TRBJ2-3
clone_size: many
d_call: -
cdr3_aa: CSASVAGSGTDTQYF
cdr3_nt: TGCAGTGCTAGCGTGGCGGGGTCGGGAACAGATACGCAGTATTTT

v_call: TRBV7-9
cdr3_length: 15
j_call: TRBJ2-1
clone_size: -
d_call: -
cdr3_aa: CASSSTGTQGNEQFF
cdr3_nt: TGTGCCAGCAGCTCCACCGGGACCCAAGGGAATGAGCAGTTCTTC

v_call: TRBV12-3/TRBV12-4
cdr3_length: 13
j_call: TRBJ2-2
clone_size: -
d_call: -
cdr3_aa: CASSLGFSGELFF
cdr3_nt: TGTGCCAGCAGTTTAGGTTTTTCCGGGGAGCTGTTTTTT

v_call: TRBV20-1
cdr3_length: 15
j_call: TRBJ2-5
clone_size: few
d_call: -
cdr3_aa: CSAREPGTPSKTQYF
cdr3_nt: TGCAGTGCTAGAGAACCAGGGACCCCTTCCAAGACCCAGTACTTC

v_call: TRBV3-1
cdr3_length: 16
j_call: TRBJ2-3
clone_size: -
d_call: TRBD2
cdr3_aa: CASSLRRLAGGDTQYF
cdr3_nt: TGTGCCAGCAGCCTCAGACGACTAGCGGGGGGAGATACGCAGTATTTT

v_call: TRBV4-2
cdr3_length: 14
j_call: TRBJ2-3
clone_size: -
d_call: -
cdr3_aa: CASSLLADTDTQYF
cdr3_nt: TGTGCCAGCAGCCTACTAGCTGATACAGATACGCAGTATTTT

v_call: TRBV7-2
cdr3_length: 16
j_call: TRBJ2-7
clone_size: many
d_call: TRBD2
cdr3_aa: CASSRDLAGGEYEQYF
cdr3_nt: TGTGCCAGCAGCCGAGATCTAGCGGGGGGAGAATACGAGCAGTACTTC

v_call: TRBV10-1
cdr3_length: 14
j_call: TRBJ2-2
clone_size: -
d_call: -
cdr3_aa: CASSDSVGPGELFF
cdr3_nt: TGCGCCAGCAGTGATTCGGTTGGCCCCGGGGAGCTGTTTTTT

v_call: TRBV13
cdr3_length: 15
j_call: TRBJ2-1
clone_size: -
d_call: -
cdr3_aa: CASRPGTSSYNEQFF
cdr3_nt: TGTGCCAGCAGGCCCGGGACTTCCTCCTACAATGAGCAGTTCTTC

v_call: TRBV7-2
cdr3_length: 17
j_call: TRBJ2-3
clone_size: -
d_call: -
cdr3_aa: CASSLGGAGARADTQYF
cdr3_nt: TGTGCCAGCAGCTTAGGAGGGGCGGGGGCGCGGGCAGATACGCAGTATTTT

v_call: TRBV20-1
cdr3_length: 14
j_call: TRBJ2-4
clone_size: -
d_call: TRBD2
cdr3_aa: CSARLASGGNIQYF
cdr3_nt: TGCAGTGCTAGGTTGGCTAGCGGGGGGAACATTCAGTACTTC

v_call: TRBV4-2
cdr3_length: 16
j_call: TRBJ2-3
clone_size: -
d_call: -
cdr3_aa: CASSRARGASTDTQYF
cdr3_nt: TGTGCCAGCAGCCGAGCAAGAGGGGCTAGCACAGATACGCAGTATTTT

v_call: TRBV12-3/TRBV12-4
cdr3_length: 14
j_call: TRBJ2-6
clone_size: -
d_call: -
cdr3_aa: CASSFRTGANVLTF
cdr3_nt: TGTGCCAGCAGTTTCCGAACTGGGGCCAACGTCCTGACTTTC

v_call: TRBV20-1
cdr3_length: 14
j_call: TRBJ1-6
clone_size: few
d_call: -
cdr3_aa: CSARSGGGNSPLHF
cdr3_nt: TGCAGTGCTAGAAGCGGGGGTGGGAATTCACCCCTCCACTTT

v_call: TRBV6-1
cdr3_length: 14
j_call: TRBJ1-1
clone_size: few
d_call: -
cdr3_aa: CATEAGEGWTEAFF
cdr3_nt: TGTGCCACCGAGGCTGGGGAGGGGTGGACTGAAGCTTTCTTT

v_call: TRBV5-5
cdr3_length: 16
j_call: TRBJ1-2
clone_size: -
d_call: -
cdr3_aa: CASTRRLGTSNYGYTF
cdr3_nt: TGTGCCAGCACCCGGCGATTGGGCACTTCTAACTATGGCTACACCTTC

v_call: TRBV7-3
cdr3_length: 15
j_call: TRBJ2-5
clone_size: few
d_call: -
cdr3_aa: CASSEIMGWGETQYF
cdr3_nt: TGTGCCAGCAGCGAGATTATGGGTTGGGGAGAGACCCAGTACTTC

v_call: TRBV18
cdr3_length: 15
j_call: TRBJ2-6
clone_size: -
d_call: -
cdr3_aa: CASSPEIAGANVLTF
cdr3_nt: TGTGCCAGCTCACCGGAAATCGCTGGGGCCAACGTCCTGACTTTC

v_call: TRBV4-2
cdr3_length: 16
j_call: TRBJ1-5
clone_size: -
d_call: -
cdr3_aa: CASSQDVQGGGQPQHF
cdr3_nt: TGTGCCAGCAGCCAAGACGTACAGGGAGGCGGTCAGCCCCAGCATTTT

v_call: TRBV4-2
cdr3_length: 16
j_call: TRBJ2-3
clone_size: few
d_call: TRBD2
cdr3_aa: CASSQGVAGGHDTQYF
cdr3_nt: TGTGCCAGCAGCCAAGGGGTCGCGGGGGGGCACGATACGCAGTATTTT

v_call: TRBV4-3
cdr3_length: 16
j_call: TRBJ2-3
clone_size: -
d_call: TRBD2
cdr3_aa: CASSQAGLSSTDTQYF
cdr3_nt: TGCGCCAGCAGCCAAGCGGGACTATCCTCCACAGATACGCAGTATTTT

v_call: TRBV5-1
cdr3_length: 16
j_call: TRBJ2-5
clone_size: few
d_call: -
cdr3_aa: CASSLRPGSAQETQYF
cdr3_nt: TGCGCCAGCAGCTTGCGGCCGGGGTCAGCGCAAGAGACCCAGTACTTC

v_call: TRBV4-2
cdr3_length: 16
j_call: TRBJ1-4
clone_size: few
d_call: TRBD1
cdr3_aa: CASSQSGGRTNEKLFF
cdr3_nt: TGTGCCAGCAGCCAGTCAGGGGGCAGGACTAATGAAAAACTGTTTTTT

v_call: TRBV4-1
cdr3_length: 15
j_call: TRBJ2-7
clone_size: few
d_call: TRBD1
cdr3_aa: CASSQDLTGTYEQYF
cdr3_nt: TGCGCCAGCAGCCAAGATCTGACAGGGACCTACGAGCAGTACTTC

v_call: TRBV24-1
cdr3_length: 18
j_call: TRBJ1-1
clone_size: -
d_call: -
cdr3_aa: CATSDRSLTGCDGTEAFF
cdr3_nt: TGTGCCACCAGTGACCGCTCACTGACAGGTTGTGACGGCACTGAAGCTTTCTTT

v_call: TRBV7-9
cdr3_length: 13
j_call: TRBJ2-2
clone_size: many
d_call: -
cdr3_aa: CASSRGDTGELFF
cdr3_nt: TGTGCCAGCAGCCGAGGGGACACCGGGGAGCTGTTTTTT

v_call: TRBV6-2/TRBV6-3
cdr3_length: 15
j_call: TRBJ2-7
clone_size: few
d_call: -
cdr3_aa: CASSPTGGHYYEQYF
cdr3_nt: TGTGCCAGCAGCCCCACCGGGGGGCACTATTACGAGCAGTACTTC

v_call: TRBV7-3
cdr3_length: 13
j_call: TRBJ2-1
clone_size: -
d_call: TRBD1
cdr3_aa: CASARDRGNEQFF
cdr3_nt: TGTGCCAGCGCCCGGGACAGGGGCAATGAGCAGTTCTTC

v_call: TRBV6-6
cdr3_length: 12
j_call: TRBJ1-2
clone_size: -
d_call: -
cdr3_aa: CASTTGGDGYTF
cdr3_nt: TGTGCCAGCACCACGGGGGGAGATGGCTACACCTTC

v_call: TRBV5-6
cdr3_length: 12
j_call: TRBJ1-1
clone_size: -
d_call: -
cdr3_aa: CASSLRRTEAFF
cdr3_nt: TGTGCCAGCAGCTTGCGGAGAACTGAAGCTTTCTTT

v_call: TRBV7-2
cdr3_length: 15
j_call: TRBJ2-1
clone_size: few
d_call: TRBD2
cdr3_aa: CASSLRGTSVNEQFF
cdr3_nt: TGTGCCAGCAGCTTACGTGGGACTAGCGTCAATGAGCAGTTCTTC

v_call: TRBV5-6
cdr3_length: 15
j_call: TRBJ2-6
clone_size: few
d_call: -
cdr3_aa: CASRLTNTGANVLTF
cdr3_nt: TGTGCCAGCAGGTTAACTAACACTGGGGCCAACGTCCTGACTTTC